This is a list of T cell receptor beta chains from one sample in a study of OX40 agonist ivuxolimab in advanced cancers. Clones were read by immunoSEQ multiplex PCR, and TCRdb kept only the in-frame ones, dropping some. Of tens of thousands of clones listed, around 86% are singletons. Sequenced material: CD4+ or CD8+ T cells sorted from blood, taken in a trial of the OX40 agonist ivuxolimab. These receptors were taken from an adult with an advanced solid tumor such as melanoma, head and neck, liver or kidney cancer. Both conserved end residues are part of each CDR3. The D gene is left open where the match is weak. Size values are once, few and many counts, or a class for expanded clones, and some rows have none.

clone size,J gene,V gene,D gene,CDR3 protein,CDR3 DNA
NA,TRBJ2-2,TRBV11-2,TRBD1,CASSQGQIRAGELFF,TGTGCCAGCAGCCAGGGACAGATAAGGGCCGGGGAGCTGTTTTTT
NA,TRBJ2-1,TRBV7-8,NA,CASSTPGLLGYNEQFF,TGTGCCAGCAGTACGCCCGGACTCCTTGGCTACAATGAGCAGTTCTTC
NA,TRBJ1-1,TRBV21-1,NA,CASSTQTGSGTEAFF,TGTGCCAGCAGCACACAGACAGGGTCCGGGACTGAAGCTTTCTTT
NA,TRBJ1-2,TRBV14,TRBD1,CASSYDRGYGYTF,TGTGCCAGCAGCTATGACAGGGGCTATGGCTACACCTTC
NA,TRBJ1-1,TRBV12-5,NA,CASGRIAAEAFF,TGTGCTAGTGGCCGGATCGCGGCTGAAGCTTTCTTT
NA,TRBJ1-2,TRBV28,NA,CASSSPRQADLGGYTF,TGTGCCAGCAGTTCCCCCCGACAGGCTGACTTGGGTGGCTACACCTTC
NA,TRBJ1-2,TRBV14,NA,CASSPNWARGLNYGYTF,TGTGCCAGCAGCCCTAATTGGGCCAGGGGCCTCAACTATGGCTACACCTTC
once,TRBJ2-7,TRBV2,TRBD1,CASKGQNYEQYF,TGTGCCAGCAAGGGACAGAACTACGAGCAGTACTTC
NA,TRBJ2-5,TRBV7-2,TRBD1,CASSPYLRQGAGETQYF,TGTGCCAGCAGCCCCTACCTGAGACAGGGGGCGGGAGAGACCCAGTACTTC
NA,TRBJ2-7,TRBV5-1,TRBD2,CASSGDYVDEQYF,TGCGCCAGCAGCGGGGACTACGTCGACGAGCAGTACTTC
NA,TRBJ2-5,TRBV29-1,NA,CSVEVVRETQYF,TGCAGCGTTGAAGTAGTCAGGGAGACCCAGTACTTC
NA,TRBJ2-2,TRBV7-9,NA,CASSLRASNTGELFF,TGTGCCAGCAGCTTACGAGCCTCGAACACCGGGGAGCTGTTTTTT
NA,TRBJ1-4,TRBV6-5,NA,CASSYSKSNEKLFF,TGTGCCAGCAGTTACTCGAAAAGTAATGAAAAACTGTTTTTT
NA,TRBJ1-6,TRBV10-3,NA,CAISESSQIYNSPLHF,TGTGCCATCAGTGAGTCGAGCCAGATTTATAATTCACCCCTCCACTTT
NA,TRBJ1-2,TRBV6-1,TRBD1,CASSGEGAGGDYGYTF,TGTGCCAGCAGTGGTGAGGGGGCAGGGGGCGATTATGGCTACACCTTC
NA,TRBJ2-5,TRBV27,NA,CASSKNLGRQETQYF,TGTGCCAGCAGTAAAAATTTAGGGCGACAAGAGACCCAGTACTTC
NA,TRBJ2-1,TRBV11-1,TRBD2,CASSLEAGVWNEQFF,TGTGCCAGCAGCTTAGAAGCGGGAGTATGGAATGAGCAGTTCTTC
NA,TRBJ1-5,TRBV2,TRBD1,CASSEVRGSQPQHF,TGTGCCAGCAGTGAAGTCAGGGGGTCCCAGCCCCAGCATTTT
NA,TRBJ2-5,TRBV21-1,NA,CASTGTYQETQYF,TGTGCCAGCACGGGGACTTACCAAGAGACCCAGTACTTC
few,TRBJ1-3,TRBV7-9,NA,CASSATGLNTIYF,TGTGCCAGCAGTGCTACAGGGTTGAACACCATATATTTT
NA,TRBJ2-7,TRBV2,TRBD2,CASSLSGDRGEQYF,TGTGCCAGCAGTCTTAGCGGGGACCGGGGGGAGCAGTACTTC
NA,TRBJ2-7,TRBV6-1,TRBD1,CASVPFGTGILEQYF,TGTGCCAGCGTTCCCTTCGGGACAGGGATTCTCGAGCAGTACTTC
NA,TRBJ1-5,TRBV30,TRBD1,CAWSTGGNQPQHF,TGTGCCTGGAGTACAGGGGGCAATCAGCCCCAGCATTTT
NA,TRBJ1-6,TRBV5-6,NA,CASSLVGGGSSPLHF,TGTGCCAGCAGCTTGGTTGGGGGCGGTAGTTCACCCCTCCACTTT
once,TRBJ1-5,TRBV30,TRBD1,CACDRGATSNQPQHF,TGTGCCTGTGACAGGGGGGCCACGAGCAATCAGCCCCAGCATTTT
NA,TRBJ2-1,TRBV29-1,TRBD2,CSAPGLAINEQFF,TGCAGCGCGCCGGGACTAGCCATCAATGAGCAGTTCTTC
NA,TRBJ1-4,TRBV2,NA,CASTPAGTVDEKLFF,TGTGCCAGCACCCCCGCGGGTACGGTAGATGAAAAACTGTTTTTT
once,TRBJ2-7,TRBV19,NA,CASSIADGGTEQYF,TGTGCCAGTAGTATAGCGGACGGAGGGACGGAGCAGTACTTC
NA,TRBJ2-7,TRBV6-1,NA,CASSASGTPQYEQYF,TGTGCCAGCAGTGCCTCCGGGACTCCTCAATACGAGCAGTACTTC
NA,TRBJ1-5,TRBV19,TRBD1,CASKTDRGSNQPQHF,TGTGCCAGTAAGACGGACAGGGGGAGCAATCAGCCCCAGCATTTT
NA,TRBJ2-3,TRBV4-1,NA,CASSQVDMGFADTQYF,TGCGCCAGCAGCCAAGTTGATATGGGGTTCGCAGATACGCAGTATTTT
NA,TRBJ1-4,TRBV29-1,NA,CSVERGSGKLFF,TGCAGCGTTGAGCGCGGATCGGGAAAACTGTTTTTT
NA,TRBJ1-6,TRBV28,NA,CASSFSFRGGYNSPLHF,TGTGCCAGCAGTTTCAGTTTTAGGGGTGGTTATAATTCACCCCTCCACTTT
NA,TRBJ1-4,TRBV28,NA,CASSLVWGAGGEKLFF,TGTGCCAGCAGTTTGGTGTGGGGGGCCGGTGGGGAAAAACTGTTTTTT
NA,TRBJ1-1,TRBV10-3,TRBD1,CAITEGARNTEAFF,TGTGCCATCACGGAGGGGGCCCGGAACACTGAAGCTTTCTTT
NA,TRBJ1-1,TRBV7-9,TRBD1,CASSSDRGTEAFF,TGTGCCAGCAGCTCTGACAGGGGCACTGAAGCTTTCTTT
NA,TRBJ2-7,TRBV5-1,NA,CASSLDPSSWEQYF,TGCGCCAGCAGCTTGGATCCCTCCTCTTGGGAGCAGTACTTC
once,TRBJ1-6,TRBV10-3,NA,CAISDVGSYNSPLHF,TGTGCCATCAGTGATGTGGGCTCCTATAATTCACCCCTCCACTTT
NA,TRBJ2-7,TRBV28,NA,CASSLGAYEQYF,TGTGCCAGCAGTCTTGGAGCCTACGAGCAGTACTTC
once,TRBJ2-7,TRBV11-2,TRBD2,CASSLEGASGTYEQYF,TGTGCCAGCAGCTTAGAGGGGGCTAGCGGGACCTACGAGCAGTACTTC